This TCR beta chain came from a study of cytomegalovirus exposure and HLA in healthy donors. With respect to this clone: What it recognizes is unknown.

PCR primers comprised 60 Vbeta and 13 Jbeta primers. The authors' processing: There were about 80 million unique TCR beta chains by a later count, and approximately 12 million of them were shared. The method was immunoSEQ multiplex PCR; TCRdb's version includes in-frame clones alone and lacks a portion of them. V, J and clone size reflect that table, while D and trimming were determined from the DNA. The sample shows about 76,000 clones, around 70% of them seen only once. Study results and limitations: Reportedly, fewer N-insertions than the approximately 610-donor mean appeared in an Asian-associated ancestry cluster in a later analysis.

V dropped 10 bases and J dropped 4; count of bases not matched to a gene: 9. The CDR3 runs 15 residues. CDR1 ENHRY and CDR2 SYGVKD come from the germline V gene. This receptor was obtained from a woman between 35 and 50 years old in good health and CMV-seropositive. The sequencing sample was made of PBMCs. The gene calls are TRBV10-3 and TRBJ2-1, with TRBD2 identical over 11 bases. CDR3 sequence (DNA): TGTGCCAGCCGAACGGGACTAGCGGTGTACAATGAGCAGTTCTTC. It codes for CASRTGLAVYNEQFF.